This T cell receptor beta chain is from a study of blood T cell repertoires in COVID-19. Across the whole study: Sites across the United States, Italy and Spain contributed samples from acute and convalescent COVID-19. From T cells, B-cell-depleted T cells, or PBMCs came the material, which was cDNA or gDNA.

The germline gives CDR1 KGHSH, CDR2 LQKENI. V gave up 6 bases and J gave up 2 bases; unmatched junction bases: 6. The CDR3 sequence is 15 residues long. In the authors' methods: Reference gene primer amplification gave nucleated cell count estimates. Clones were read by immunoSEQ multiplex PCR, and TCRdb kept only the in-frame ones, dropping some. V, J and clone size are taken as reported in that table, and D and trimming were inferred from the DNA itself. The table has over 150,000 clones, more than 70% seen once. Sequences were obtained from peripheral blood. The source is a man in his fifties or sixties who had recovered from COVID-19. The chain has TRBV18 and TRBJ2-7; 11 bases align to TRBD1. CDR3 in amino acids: CASSPPGQGAYEQYF. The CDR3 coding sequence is TGTGCCAGCTCCCCCCCGGGACAGGGGGCCTACGAGCAGTACTTC. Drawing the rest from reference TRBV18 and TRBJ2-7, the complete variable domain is NAGVMQNPRHLVRRRGQEARLRCSPMKGHSHVYWYRQLPEEGLKFMVYLQKENIIDESGMPKERFSAEFPKEGPSILRIQQVVRGDSAAYFCASSPPGQGAYEQYFGPGTRLTVT.